Presented here are 28 T cell receptor beta chains from one specimen sequenced in a study of shared clonotypes between healthy human individuals. Profiled with immunoSEQ multiplex PCR; TCRdb holds only in-frame clones, not every one. The sample consists of millions of clones, more than 85% of them appearing once. The sequenced sample consisted of naive CD4+ T cells from PBMCs. Subset denoted: CD45RA+ positively selected. The receptors derive from a man aged 18 to 30 in good health. Some clones in this sample may be carry-over from other donors' samples.

J is TRBJ2-5 and V is TRBV20-1; D is ambiguous. The CDR3 runs 11 residues. Germline V gives CDR1 DFQATT, CDR2 SNEGSKA (reference sequence). With 2 bases removed from V and 7 bases from J, the gap between germline ends came to 8 bases. The CDR3 DNA is TGCAGTGCTAGAAAAGTAGGGACCCAGTACTTC. This codes for CSARKVGTQYF.

This chain connects TRBV11-2 to TRBJ2-7; 7 nucleotides agree with TRBD2. Trimming took 5 bases from V and 1 from J; bases not matched to a gene: 14. The CDR3 consists of 17 residues. Germline lookup yields CDR1 SGHAT and CDR2 FQNNGV. As DNA, the CDR3 is TGTGCCAGCAGCCTAACGACTAGCCTTAGAATTTCCTACGAGCAGTACTTC. Translation gives CASSLTTSLRISYEQYF.

This clone was detected only once. The chain is built from TRBV7-2 and TRBJ2-1; D assignment may be TRBD1 or TRBD2 (5 bases each). The germline V gene has CDR1 SGHTA and CDR2 FQGNSA. Deletions cut 1 base from V and 2 bases from J, with 15 bases between. The CDR3 consists of 17 residues. The CDR3 bases are TGTGCCAGCAGCTTAGAGATTCTTAGAGGGGCCTACAATGAGCAGTTCTTC. Translation gives CASSLEILRGAYNEQFF.

Note on this clone: In the same sample, other DNA sequences code for this CDR3. The V call is TRBV5-1, the J call TRBJ2-1; 11 bases line up with TRBD2. V lost 5 bases to trimming and J lost 1 base; unmatched junction nucleotides: 2. The CDR3 has 15 amino acids. The germline CDR1 and CDR2 sequences are SGHRS and YFSETQ. The CDR3 bases are TGCGCCAGCAGTAGACTAGCGGGATCCTACAATGAGCAGTTCTTC. Translating it yields CASSRLAGSYNEQFF.

This chain joins TRBV18 and TRBJ1-5; D remains unclear. In germline, CDR1 is KGHSH, CDR2 LQKENI. The CDR3 consists of 13 residues. V was trimmed by 6 bases and J by 0 bases, leaving 6 bases between them. The CDR3 protein is CASSAYSNQPQHF. CDR3 DNA sequence: TGTGCCAGCTCGGCATATAGCAATCAGCCCCAGCATTTT.

The J gene is TRBJ2-2, the V gene TRBV7-9, with a tentative D call TRBD2 (5 bases). This CDR3 is built from 15 residues. Germline V gene sequence: CDR1 SEHNR, CDR2 FQNEAQ (reference sequence). Trimming removed 7 bases from V and 1 base from J, with 13 bases in between. CDR3: CASTALEGNTGELFF. Here the CDR3 DNA reads TGTGCCAGCACCGCCCTTGAGGGGAACACCGGGGAGCTGTTTTTT.

This clone came up once. The CDR3 sequence is CAWRSRGSYNSPLHF. The DNA of the CDR3 is TGTGCCTGGAGGTCCAGGGGTTCCTATAATTCACCCCTCCACTTT. The rearrangement links TRBV30 to TRBJ1-6, with D tentatively TRBD1 (6 bases). CDR3 length: 15 residues. Germline values: CDR1 GTSNPN, CDR2 SVGIG (reference sequence). Between the trimmed V and J ends, which lost 3 bases and 1 base, there was a span of 10 bases.

The V call is TRBV7-6, the J call TRBJ1-1, with D possibly TRBD1 on 5 matching bases. Looked up from germline, CDR1 is SGHVS and CDR2 is FNYEAQ. Deletions cut 3 bases from V and 8 bases from J, with 16 bases between. The CDR3 is made up of 14 amino acids. The CDR3 DNA sequence: TGTGCCAGCAGCTTTGGGGGAAAGGGCCAGGAAGCTTTCTTT. Its translation is CASSFGGKGQEAFF.

The genes are TRBV21-1 and TRBJ2-7; the table's TRBD1 call for D was not verified on the DNA. TRBV21-1 is shown as a pseudogene. This CDR3 is 15 amino acids long. The CDR3 loop is CASSNPSPGCYEQYF. The DNA for the CDR3 is TGTGCCAGCAGCAACCCCTCGCCAGGATGCTACGAGCAGTACTTC.

The genes are TRBV19 and TRBJ1-1; 7 bases are shared with TRBD1. Per germline, CDR1 LNHDA and CDR2 SQIVND (reference sequence). J was trimmed by 8 bases and V by 6 bases; bases with no gene match: 12. This CDR3 spans 14 amino acids. CDR3 sequence reads: CASRQGILPPEAFF. The DNA of the CDR3 is TGTGCCAGTAGACAGGGGATTCTCCCCCCCGAAGCTTTCTTT. The complete variable domain, with remaining parts taken from reference TRBV19 and TRBJ1-1, reads DGGITQSPKYLFRKEGQNVTLSCEQNLNHDAMYWYRQDPGQGLRLIYYSQIVNDFQKGDIAEGYSVSREKKESFPLTVTSAQKNPTAFYLCASRQGILPPEAFFGQGTRLTVV.

The chain joins TRBV28 to TRBJ2-2; possible D gene TRBD2, 6 bases. Trimming left V 5 bases short and J 1 base short, with 11 bases between. The CDR3 runs 15 residues. Germline V lookup: CDR1 MDHEN, CDR2 SYDVKM. The CDR3, as DNA: TGTGCCAGCAGTCGCAGGCGGGGGAACACCGGGGAGCTGTTTTTT. It is translated as CASSRRRGNTGELFF.

This clone was picked up one time. V gene TRBV28 combines with J gene TRBJ1-6; 10 bases agree with TRBD1. Trimming removed 5 bases from V and 7 bases from J; junction bases left unmatched: 5. Germline CDR1 is MDHEN and CDR2 is SYDVKM. The CDR3 runs 15 residues. CDR3 amino acids: CASSPRQGANSPLHF. In nucleotides, the CDR3 is TGTGCCAGCAGTCCCAGACAGGGGGCGAATTCACCCCTCCACTTT.

V gene TRBV5-1 combines with J gene TRBJ1-1; perhaps TRBD1 as D (5 bases). The V gene lost 4 bases and the J gene lost 4 bases, with 14 bases spanning the gap. Germline assignment: CDR1 SGHRS and CDR2 YFSETQ. The CDR3 is made up of 14 amino acids. In nucleotides, the CDR3 is TGCGCCAGCAGCCTCAGGGTTGGGGGCACTGAAGCTTTCTTT. Translating it yields CASSLRVGGTEAFF.

This chain joins TRBV7-3 and TRBJ2-1; D perhaps matches TRBD2 (6 bases). The CDR3 runs 16 residues. V was pared by 5 bases and J by 2 bases, with 16 bases between. Germline values: CDR1 SGHTA, CDR2 FQGTGA. For the CDR3, the DNA is TGTGCCAGCAGCAGCAGAGCGGGCGTCACCTACAATGAGCAGTTCTTC. As protein: CASSSRAGVTYNEQFF.

This clone has just one count. This same CDR3 is encoded by further DNA sequences in the sample. The V call is TRBV6-5, the J call TRBJ2-7; weak D call: TRBD1 (6 bases). Germline-derived CDR1 and CDR2 are MNHEY and SVGAGI. The V and J ends lost 2 bases and 4 bases respectively, with 12 bases between them. The CDR3 covers 14 residues. As DNA, the CDR3 is TGTGCCAGCAGTTACGGCAGGGGATCGTACGAGCAGTACTTC. As protein: CASSYGRGSYEQYF.

The table lists this clone with a few counts. The chain joins TRBV2 to TRBJ2-2; D is undetermined. Germline V gives CDR1 SNHLY, CDR2 FYNNEI. V was pared by 2 bases and J by 8 bases, with 6 bases between. The CDR3 has 12 amino acids. CDR3 nucleotide sequence: TGTGCCAGCAGTGAAAGAGGTGGGGAGCTGTTTTTT. This gives the protein CASSERGGELFF.

The chain carries TRBV6-6 and TRBJ2-1, with a possible D match to TRBD2 (5 bases). The CDR3 sequence is 16 residues long. Germline V gene lookup returns CDR1 MNHNY and CDR2 SVGAGI (reference sequence). V dropped 0 bases and J dropped 6 bases, with 15 bases sitting between them. The CDR3 region has the DNA TGTGCCAGCAGTTACTCGTACTTACTAGAAAGCAATGAGCAGTTCTTC. It is translated as CASSYSYLLESNEQFF.

This clone was observed once. The gene calls are TRBV9 and TRBJ2-7; 8 nucleotides align to TRBD2. CDR1 and CDR2 (germline): SGDLS, YYNGEE. This CDR3 is 13 amino acids long. Losses at the gene ends were 5 bases for V and 5 bases for J; bases not matched to a gene: 6. The CDR3 nucleotides read TGTGCCAGCAGTGTTAGCGGGATAGACGAGCAGTACTTC. Protein product: CASSVSGIDEQYF.

V and J are TRBV5-1 and TRBJ2-3; D is unresolved. The length of the CDR3 is 15 residues. Looked up from germline, CDR1 is SGHRS and CDR2 is YFSETQ. Trimming removed 0 bases at V and 6 bases at J, with 14 bases between. The CDR3 bases are TGCGCCAGCAGCTTGGTCTCGTCAGGTCTCGATACGCAGTATTTT. Its translation is CASSLVSSGLDTQYF.

In this sample, this clone turned up a few times. The chain employs TRBV30 and TRBJ1-1; D is perhaps TRBD1 (5 bases). The CDR3 consists of 13 residues. Germline V gives CDR1 GTSNPN, CDR2 SVGIG (reference sequence). V was clipped by 2 bases and J by 4 bases, with 11 bases between them. Written as DNA, the CDR3 is TGTGCCTGGAGTACAGCGAGGGGCACTGAAGCTTTCTTT. Translation: CAWSTARGTEAFF.

The chain is built from TRBV11-2 and TRBJ2-7; 7 nucleotides align to TRBD1. V shed 5 bases, J shed 0 bases, and the junction held 4 bases outside the gene matches. The length of the CDR3 is 14 residues. Germline V gene data show CDR1 as SGHAT and CDR2 as FQNNGV. The CDR3 spells CASSPDRVSYEQYF. The CDR3 nucleotides are TGTGCCAGCAGCCCCGACAGGGTCTCCTACGAGCAGTACTTC. The variable domain in full, completed from reference TRBV11-2 and TRBJ2-7, reads EAGVAQSPRYKIIEKRQSVAFWCNPISGHATLYWYQQILGQGPKLLIQFQNNGVVDDSQLPKDRFSAERLKGVDSTLKIQPAKLEDSAVYLCASSPDRVSYEQYFGPGTRLTVT.

As to this clone: The same CDR3 can be traced to other DNA sequences in this sample. CDR3 in amino acids: CASSLGSGNTIYF. In DNA, the CDR3 is TGTGCCAGCAGTTTGGGGTCTGGAAACACCATATATTTT. V gene TRBV28 combines with J gene TRBJ1-3; D is uncertain. CDR1 is MDHEN and CDR2 is SYDVKM in the germline V gene. V was trimmed by 3 bases and J by 1 base, leaving 4 bases between them. The CDR3 loop spans 13 amino acids.

Of note for this clone: Other DNA sequences in the sample encode the same CDR3. V gene TRBV5-1 combines with J gene TRBJ2-7; TRBD1 or TRBD2 may be the D gene (5 bases each). The length of the CDR3 is 13 residues. CDR1 SGHRS and CDR2 YFSETQ come from the germline V gene. With 4 bases removed from V and 3 bases from J, the gap between germline ends came to 11 bases. The CDR3 DNA is TGCGCCAGCAGCCCAGGGACCAACTACGAGCAGTACTTC. Its protein product is CASSPGTNYEQYF.

V usage is TRBV7-9 and J usage is TRBJ2-6, with 7 positions matching TRBD1. V lost 5 bases, J lost 2 bases, and 3 bases stayed unmatched. CDR1 is SEHNR, CDR2 FQNEAQ, per germline (reference sequence). The CDR3 sequence is 15 residues long. CDR3 sequence: CASSPDRAGANVLTF. CDR3 sequence (DNA): TGTGCCAGCAGCCCCGACAGGGCTGGGGCCAACGTCCTGACTTTC.

The chain carries TRBV6-5 and TRBJ1-5; D possibly corresponds to TRBD1 (5 bases). This CDR3 contains 14 residues. V gave up 6 bases and J gave up 6 bases, with 15 bases separating them. Germline CDR1 is MNHEY and CDR2 is SVGAGI. The CDR3 DNA is TGTGCCAGCAGAGGGGAGGTGGGGAGTCAGCCCCAGCATTTT. It codes for CASRGEVGSQPQHF.

CDR3 nucleotides: TGTGCCAGCAGCTTGGACGGAAACTCTGGAAACACCATATATTTT. Its protein is CASSLDGNSGNTIYF. V usage is TRBV5-8 and J usage is TRBJ1-3; no definite D call. Per the germline V gene, CDR1 is SGHTS and CDR2 is YDEGEE. V lost 0 bases, J lost 0 bases, and 7 bases lay in between. The CDR3 is made up of 15 amino acids.

This chain links TRBV28 with TRBJ1-5, with D perhaps TRBD1 (5 bases). The V end was cut by 7 bases, the J end by 0 bases, with 10 bases between. Germline-derived CDR1 and CDR2 are MDHEN and SYDVKM. CDR3 length equals 14 residues. Here the CDR3 DNA reads TGTGCCAGCAAGGAGGGGAATAGCAATCAGCCCCAGCATTTT. Translation: CASKEGNSNQPQHF.

This rearrangement joins TRBV5-6 to TRBJ1-5; 8 nucleotides agree with TRBD1. Germline V gene sequence: CDR1 SGHDT, CDR2 YYEEEE. The CDR3 extends over 16 amino acids. The J segment lost 0 bases and the V segment lost 4 bases, leaving 6 bases of the junction unmatched. CDR3 nucleotides: TGTGCCAGCAGCCGCCAGGGACAGGTTAGCAATCAGCCCCAGCATTTT. Residues: CASSRQGQVSNQPQHF.